Listed below are T cell receptor beta chains from one sample, sequenced in a study of blood T cell repertoires in COVID-19. The method was immunoSEQ multiplex PCR; TCRdb's version includes in-frame clones alone and lacks a portion of them. The table includes 66,000 or so clones, roughly 75% detected once. Sample: peripheral blood. The receptors were gathered from a human donor in a cohort sampled during active COVID-19. CDR3s include the opening cysteine and the closing phenylalanine or tryptophan. Each record gives: D gene, V gene, clone size, J gene, CDR3 DNA, CDR3 protein. The D gene is left open where the match is weak. Clone sizes are given selectively: once, few, many, or a class where the clone is expanded.

D: -; V: TRBV2; size: -; J: TRBJ2-7; DNA: TGTGCCAGCAGTAGCAGGGGCGGGTCGGAGCAGTACTTC; CDR3: CASSSRGGSEQYF
D: TRBD1; V: TRBV10-3; size: -; J: TRBJ2-7; DNA: TGTGCCATCAGTGGGGGGACAGGGGTGACCTACGAGCAGTACTTC; CDR3: CAISGGTGVTYEQYF
D: TRBD2; V: TRBV28; size: many; J: TRBJ2-5; DNA: TGTGCCAGCAAGGACCCTAGCGGGAGGCAAGAGACCCAGTACTTC; CDR3: CASKDPSGRQETQYF
D: TRBD1; V: TRBV10-3; size: once; J: TRBJ2-7; DNA: TGTGCCATCAGCTGGGACAGGGCAACGGACGAGCAGTACTTC; CDR3: CAISWDRATDEQYF
D: TRBD2; V: TRBV28; size: once; J: TRBJ2-5; DNA: TGTGCCAGCAGTTTTTTGGTAGCGGGAAGGGAGACCCAGTACTTC; CDR3: CASSFLVAGRETQYF
D: -; V: TRBV10-1; size: -; J: TRBJ2-2; DNA: TGCGCCAGCAGTGTCGGAGGAGCGGTCGGGGAGCTGTTTTTT; CDR3: CASSVGGAVGELFF
D: TRBD1; V: TRBV2; size: -; J: TRBJ1-5; DNA: TGTGCCAGCACCTTAGGAGGGGGACAGCGCCAGCATTTT; CDR3: CASTLGGGQRQHF
D: TRBD2; V: TRBV5-1; size: -; J: TRBJ2-7; DNA: TGCGCCAGCAGCACTAGCGGGAGCGGATACGAGCAGTACTTC; CDR3: CASSTSGSGYEQYF
D: -; V: TRBV6-5; size: -; J: TRBJ1-1; DNA: TGTGCCAGCAGCCCCATCAGGGACACTGAAGCTTTCTTT; CDR3: CASSPIRDTEAFF
D: TRBD1; V: TRBV7-9; size: -; J: TRBJ2-7; DNA: TGTGCCAGCAGCTCCCCGGACAGGGGGCTCAATCCCGAGCAGTACTTC; CDR3: CASSSPDRGLNPEQYF
D: -; V: TRBV5-1; size: -; J: TRBJ1-5; DNA: TGCGCCAGCAGACCCGACACCAACAATCAGCCCCAGCATTTT; CDR3: CASRPDTNNQPQHF
D: -; V: TRBV7-9; size: -; J: TRBJ1-2; DNA: TGTGCCAGCAGCTTAATCCCAGGGCACTATGGCTACACCTTC; CDR3: CASSLIPGHYGYTF
D: -; V: TRBV5-6; size: -; J: TRBJ1-2; DNA: TGTGCCAGCAGCTTGGAACAGGCGTATGGCTACACCTTC; CDR3: CASSLEQAYGYTF
D: TRBD2; V: TRBV4-2; size: -; J: TRBJ2-7; DNA: TGTGCCAGCAGCCAAGGCAGCCGGGTAGCGGGCTACGAGCAGTACTTC; CDR3: CASSQGSRVAGYEQYF
D: -; V: TRBV10-3; size: -; J: TRBJ1-1; DNA: TGTGCCATCAGTGAAGGTGACAGATACACTGAAGCTTTCTTT; CDR3: CAISEGDRYTEAFF
D: -; V: TRBV12-2; size: -; J: TRBJ2-1; DNA: TGTGCAAGTCGCTTAGCGAAAGGCCTAGCGGGAGCTTTATACAATGAGCAGTTCTTC; CDR3: CASRLAKGLAGALYNEQFF
D: TRBD2; V: TRBV9; size: -; J: TRBJ2-7; DNA: TGTGCCAGCAGCTCTCACGGGGGGGTAGCGGGAGACCCCGAGCAGTACTTC; CDR3: CASSSHGGVAGDPEQYF
D: TRBD1; V: TRBV7-2; size: -; J: TRBJ2-7; DNA: TGTGCCAGCAGCCCAAAAGGTGGGACAGGGATGTACGAGCAGTACTTC; CDR3: CASSPKGGTGMYEQYF
D: TRBD2; V: TRBV7-2; size: -; J: TRBJ2-7; DNA: TGTGCCAGCAGCTTACCGGGAGGCTTTTACGAGCAGTACTTC; CDR3: CASSLPGGFYEQYF
D: TRBD2; V: TRBV2; size: -; J: TRBJ2-7; DNA: TGTGCCAGCAGGGCGGGAGGACTCGGCGAGCAGTACTTC; CDR3: CASRAGGLGEQYF
D: -; V: TRBV29-1; size: -; J: TRBJ2-2; DNA: TGCAGCGCGAATCAGGGATACCCCGGGGAGCTGTTTTTT; CDR3: CSANQGYPGELFF
D: TRBD1; V: TRBV19; size: -; J: TRBJ1-1; DNA: TGTGCCAGTGTCCCGGGACAGGGGCTTGGTGAAGCTTTCTTT; CDR3: CASVPGQGLGEAFF
D: TRBD1; V: TRBV5-1; size: few; J: TRBJ2-2; DNA: TGCGCCAGCAGCCAACAGGGGGCGGGCACCGGGGAGCTGTTTTTT; CDR3: CASSQQGAGTGELFF
D: -; V: TRBV10-3; size: -; J: TRBJ1-1; DNA: TGTGCCACCACCGGGGAGATTGGCACTGAAGCTTTCTTT; CDR3: CATTGEIGTEAFF
D: -; V: TRBV6-5; size: -; J: TRBJ2-5; DNA: TGTGCCAGCAGCTTGCCTAGCGTCCTACAAGAGACCCAGTACTTC; CDR3: CASSLPSVLQETQYF
D: -; V: TRBV4-1; size: -; J: TRBJ1-2; DNA: TGCGCCAGCAGCCAAGTTCGGAGCTATGGCTACACCTTC; CDR3: CASSQVRSYGYTF
D: TRBD1; V: TRBV9; size: -; J: TRBJ1-2; DNA: TGTGCCAGCAGCCAGGACAGGGATGGCTATGGCTACACCTTC; CDR3: CASSQDRDGYGYTF
D: -; V: TRBV3-1/TRBV3-2; size: -; J: TRBJ2-4; DNA: TGTGCCAGCAGCCAAGATTTTTCGACTACGGGCATTCAGTACTTC; CDR3: CASSQDFSTTGIQYF
D: TRBD2; V: TRBV30; size: once; J: TRBJ2-3; DNA: TGTGCCTGGAGTGGACTAGCGGGTACAGATACGCAGTATTTT; CDR3: CAWSGLAGTDTQYF
D: TRBD2; V: TRBV28; size: few; J: TRBJ2-3; DNA: TGTGCCAGCGGGACTAGCGGGAGGGCCGGCACAGATACGCAGTATTTT; CDR3: CASGTSGRAGTDTQYF
D: TRBD1; V: TRBV7-2; size: -; J: TRBJ1-1; DNA: TGTGCCAGCAGCCTCAACAGGGGAGGTAGCACTGAAGCTTTCTTT; CDR3: CASSLNRGGSTEAFF
D: -; V: TRBV28; size: once; J: TRBJ2-1; DNA: TGTGCCAGCAGTTTTCTAGGCTACAATGAGCAGTTCTTC; CDR3: CASSFLGYNEQFF
D: TRBD2; V: TRBV5-4; size: -; J: TRBJ2-5; DNA: TGTGCCAGCAGCTTGAGCGGGAGAGGCGGAGAGACCCAGTACTTC; CDR3: CASSLSGRGGETQYF
D: TRBD1; V: TRBV27; size: -; J: TRBJ1-5; DNA: TGTGCCAGCAGTTCCGGGACAGGACTGAATCAGCCCCAGCATTTT; CDR3: CASSSGTGLNQPQHF
D: -; V: TRBV29-1; size: -; J: TRBJ1-1; DNA: TGCAGCGCATCTGCACAGAACACTGAAGCTTTCTTT; CDR3: CSASAQNTEAFF
D: TRBD2; V: TRBV5-4; size: -; J: TRBJ2-7; DNA: TGTGCCAGCAGCCAGACTAGCGGGAGTGGGGATGAGCAGTACTTC; CDR3: CASSQTSGSGDEQYF
D: TRBD2; V: TRBV4-2; size: -; J: TRBJ2-1; DNA: TGTGCCAGCGGACTTAGCGGGGGGCGGGGGAATGAGCAGTTCTTC; CDR3: CASGLSGGRGNEQFF
D: -; V: TRBV29-1; size: -; J: TRBJ1-2; DNA: TGCAGCGTTGAACTCCTCTATGGCTACACCTTC; CDR3: CSVELLYGYTF
D: TRBD1; V: TRBV4-1; size: few; J: TRBJ1-2; DNA: TGCGCAGCGGGACAGGGGCTGAACTATGGCTACACCTTC; CDR3: CAAGQGLNYGYTF
D: TRBD2; V: TRBV29-1; size: -; J: TRBJ2-3; DNA: TGCAGCGTTCAACGGGACTACAGCACAGATACGCAGTATTTT; CDR3: CSVQRDYSTDTQYF